A single sample is the source of the 23 T cell receptor beta chains below, sequenced in a study of CD8+CD57+ T cells in acquired aplastic anemia. Genomic DNA, serving as template, underwent TCR beta VDJ and CDR3 profiling. TCRdb independently ran MiXCR on the reads; one entry per CDR3 protein. The table includes 190,000 or so distinct CDR3 sequences, roughly 55% detected once. Sequencing was carried out using sorted CD4+, CD8+, or CD8+CD57+ T cells (not recorded which) from PBMCs. These receptors all stem from a human donor in good health.

This clonotype was found a few times. This chain links TRBV10-3 with TRBJ1-6; D perhaps matches TRBD1 (5 bases). CDR1 and CDR2 from the germline V gene are ENHRY and SYGVKD. The V end lost 4 bases, the J end lost 4 bases, and 14 bases lay between the germline ends. The CDR3 runs 16 residues. CDR3 sequence: CAISVSGLKYNSPLHF. The CDR3 DNA reads TGTGCCATCAGTGTATCGGGACTCAAGTATAATTCACCCCTCCACTTT.

Worth noting for this clonotype: The conserved phenylalanine or tryptophan is not found at the CDR3 terminus, so this likely reflects a read error. The DNA is omitted, as the CDR3 cannot be located on it reliably, and the CDR3 follows TCRdb's listing. The rearrangement uses TRBV10-1 and TRBJ1-6. Germline CDR1 WNHNN, CDR2 SYGVQD (reference sequence). Both ends counted, the CDR3 spans 9 residues. CDR3 protein: CASSESTSG.

The J gene is TRBJ1-2, the V gene TRBV5-1, with 7 bases aligning to TRBD1. V shed 2 bases and J 4 bases; nucleotides not matched to a gene: 11. The CDR3 contains 16 residues. The germline CDR1 and CDR2 sequences are SGHRS and YFSETQ. The CDR3: CASSFLRDSQTYGYTF. CDR3 bases: TGCGCCAGCAGCTTCCTCCGGGACAGTCAAACCTATGGCTACACCTTC.

The V call is TRBV29-1, the J call TRBJ2-3; 9 nucleotides align to TRBD1. The CDR3 loop spans 15 amino acids. From germline, CDR1 is SQVTM and CDR2 ANQGSEA. V was clipped by 2 bases and J by 3 bases; unmatched bases: 6. The CDR3 loop reads CSVERNRGRTDTQYF. CDR3 in DNA: TGCAGCGTTGAACGGAACAGGGGGCGAACAGATACGCAGTATTTT.

The V gene is TRBV7-7, the J gene TRBJ2-2; possible D gene TRBD2, 7 bases. Germline values: CDR1 SSHAT, CDR2 FNYEAQ (reference sequence). V was shortened by 1 base and J by 4 bases, with 10 bases between the two germline ends. The CDR3 spans 15 residues. CDR3 sequence reads: CASSLGGGATGELFF. In DNA form, the CDR3 reads TGTGCCAGCAGCTTAGGAGGGGGGGCCACCGGGGAGCTGTTTTTT.

At least ten counts were recorded for this clonotype. The CDR3 bases are TGTGCCAGTAGTAGGGGGGGCTCGGGGAACACTGAAGCTTTCTTT. Its translation is CASSRGGSGNTEAFF. The V gene is TRBV19, the J gene TRBJ1-1; possibly TRBD1 for D (6 bases). The length of the CDR3 is 15 residues. Trimming cost V 4 bases and J 1 base, with 13 bases left between them. Looked up from germline, CDR1 is LNHDA and CDR2 is SQIVND (reference sequence). Together with reference TRBV19 and TRBJ1-1, the CDR3 gives the full variable domain: DGGITQSPKYLFRKEGQNVTLSCEQNLNHDAMYWYRQDPGQGLRLIYYSQIVNDFQKGDIAEGYSVSREKKESFPLTVTSAQKNPTAFYLCASSRGGSGNTEAFFGQGTRLTVV.

In this sample, this clonotype turned up many times. The chain recombines TRBV19 with TRBJ2-1, with 11 bases lining up with TRBD2. The CDR3 totals 14 residues. V shed 6 bases, J shed 8 bases, and the junction held 6 bases outside the gene matches. CDR1 LNHDA and CDR2 SQIVND come from the germline V gene (reference sequence). The DNA of the CDR3 is TGTGCCAGTAGCTTAGCGGGGGGGCCCTATGAGCAGTTCTTC. Translation gives CASSLAGGPYEQFF.

This clonotype was picked up many times. The chain joins TRBV27 to TRBJ2-1; 8 bases agree with TRBD2. Germline loops: CDR1 MNHEY, CDR2 SMNVEV (reference sequence). With V trimmed by 5 bases and J by 0 bases, 3 bases remained unmatched. This CDR3 is built from 15 residues. The CDR3 protein is CASSPLAVSYNEQFF. The CDR3 nucleotides read TGTGCCAGCAGTCCACTAGCGGTCTCCTACAATGAGCAGTTCTTC.

The chain uses TRBV2 and TRBJ1-2; no clear D. The CDR3 is made up of 14 amino acids. Germline CDR1 reads SNHLY; CDR2 reads FYNNEI. V was pared by 1 base and J by 4 bases, with 10 bases between. This CDR3 is CASSEGTASYGYTF. CDR3 DNA sequence: TGTGCCAGCAGTGAAGGAACGGCCTCCTATGGCTACACCTTC.

The V gene is TRBV15, the J gene TRBJ1-1; 10 nucleotides match TRBD1. The CDR3 consists of 14 residues. CDR1 and CDR2 from the germline V gene are LNHNV and YYDKDF (reference sequence). Trimming removed 8 bases from V and 1 base from J; junction bases left unmatched: 4. CDR3 DNA: TGTGCCACCTGGGACAGGGGATCGAACACTGAAGCTTTCTTT. As protein: CATWDRGSNTEAFF. The entire variable domain, with the rest obtained from reference TRBV15 and TRBJ1-1, is as follows: DAMVIQNPRYQVTQFGKPVTLSCSQTLNHNVMYWYQQKSSQAPKLLFHYYDKDFNNEADTPDNFQSRRPNTSFCFLDIRSPGLGDTAMYLCATWDRGSNTEAFFGQGTRLTVV.

This clonotype was seen repeatedly, ten times or more. The rearrangement joins TRBV5-6 to TRBJ2-5, with D possibly matching TRBD1 (5 bases). Trimming took 4 bases from V and 2 from J, leaving 21 bases between them. CDR1 and CDR2 (germline): SGHDT, YYEEEE. The CDR3 loop spans 17 amino acids. CDR3: CASSPMRYGHEQETQYF. The CDR3 nucleotides are TGTGCCAGCAGCCCGATGCGATATGGACACGAACAAGAGACCCAGTACTTC.

The chain carries TRBV24-1 and TRBJ1-2; 7 nucleotides match TRBD1. There are 14 residues in the CDR3. V lost 5 bases, J lost 1 base, and 3 bases stayed unmatched. In germline, CDR1 is KGHDR, CDR2 SFDVKD. The CDR3 DNA follows: TGTGCCACCAGTGGCTGGGACAGTAACTATGGCTACACCTTC. Translated: CATSGWDSNYGYTF.

V is TRBV24-1 and J is TRBJ1-2; D uncertain. Looked up from germline, CDR1 is KGHDR and CDR2 is SFDVKD. The CDR3 extends over 14 amino acids. Trimming removed 2 bases at V and 4 bases at J, with 10 bases between. The CDR3 sequence: CATSDSTLFYGYTF. CDR3 DNA: TGTGCCACCAGTGATTCGACCCTCTTCTATGGCTACACCTTC.

CDR3 sequence: CASSAVSSYEQYF. DNA for the CDR3: TGTGCCAGCAGTGCGGTTAGCTCCTACGAGCAGTACTTC. This chain connects TRBV2 to TRBJ2-7; the D is unclear. This CDR3 has 13 residues. V was trimmed by 4 bases and J by 0 bases, leaving 7 bases between them. The germline V gene has CDR1 SNHLY and CDR2 FYNNEI.

V is TRBV7-9 and J is TRBJ2-7, with 14 bases lining up with TRBD2. V shed 4 bases, J shed 3 bases, and the junction held 5 bases outside the gene matches. The germline V gene has CDR1 SEHNR and CDR2 FQNEAQ (reference sequence). The CDR3 spans 16 residues. The CDR3 bases are TGTGCCAGCAGCTCCCAGACTAGCGGGGGGGTCTACGAGCAGTACTTC. This codes for CASSSQTSGGVYEQYF.

DNA for the CDR3: TGTGCCAGCAGCTTAGACAGGGATTCTAATGAAAAACTGTTTTTT. It encodes CASSLDRDSNEKLFF. The gene calls are TRBV7-9 and TRBJ1-4, with D maybe TRBD1 (6 bases). Between the trimmed V and J ends, which lost 1 base and 3 bases, there was a span of 9 bases. Germline assignment: CDR1 SEHNR and CDR2 FQNEAQ (reference sequence). This CDR3 is 15 amino acids long.

The chain has TRBV7-8 and TRBJ2-1; 7 positions agree with TRBD2. The CDR3 sequence is 15 residues long. Germline loops: CDR1 SGHVS, CDR2 FQNEAQ. The V and J ends lost 5 bases and 3 bases, in that order; junction bases with no gene match: 7. CDR3 DNA sequence: TGTGCCAGCAGCGCTCAAGGGACTAACTACAATGAGCAGTTCTTC. Protein sequence: CASSAQGTNYNEQFF.

This clonotype was observed at least ten times. The rearrangement joins TRBV25-1 to TRBJ2-2; 8 nucleotides line up with TRBD1. The germline V gene encodes CDR1 MGHDK and CDR2 SYGVNS. J gave up 6 bases and V 7 bases, and 10 bases lay outside the gene matches. The CDR3 totals 15 residues. CDR3 nucleotide sequence: TGTGCCAGCAAGCCTCGGACAGGGTTCCCCGGGGAGCTGTTTTTT. It translates to CASKPRTGFPGELFF.

This clonotype was counted at least ten times. V is TRBV6-4 and J is TRBJ2-3; D not certain. The V gene lost 0 bases and the J gene lost 6 bases, with 7 bases spanning the gap. CDR1 and CDR2 (germline): MRHNA, SNTAGT. The CDR3 runs 13 residues. This CDR3 is CASSDSPTDTQYF. As DNA, the CDR3 is TGTGCCAGCAGTGACTCCCCCACGGATACGCAGTATTTT.

This chain joins TRBV7-9 and TRBJ1-6; D is undetermined. Germline CDR1 is SEHNR and CDR2 is FQNEAQ (reference sequence). CDR3 length equals 14 residues. Trimming removed 5 bases from V and 10 bases from J, with 15 bases in between. The CDR3: CASSQVLRGSPLHF. For the CDR3, the DNA is TGTGCCAGCAGCCAAGTGTTAAGAGGGTCACCCCTCCACTTT.

This clonotype appeared many times. In DNA, the CDR3 is TGCGCCAGCAGCCAAGAAGCGGGGGGCTCCTACAATGAGCAGTTCTTC. Encoded protein: CASSQEAGGSYNEQFF. The V call is TRBV4-3, the J call TRBJ2-1; 9 bases are shared with TRBD2. Germline V CDR1 and CDR2: LGHNA, YSLEER. CDR3 length: 16 amino acids. V dropped 0 bases and J dropped 0; count of bases not matched to a gene: 0.

For this clonotype: This may be a read error: a much more frequent sequence differs by one nucleotide. The chain joins TRBV6-5 to TRBJ1-1; D call uncertain. Germline-derived CDR1 and CDR2 are MNHEY and SVGAGI. This CDR3 contains 17 residues. The CDR3: CACSYSSIRAMNTEAFF. DNA for the CDR3: TGTGCCTGCAGTTACTCGTCCATCCGGGCCATGAACACTGAAGCTTTCTTT.

The rearrangement joins TRBV7-9 to TRBJ2-3, with 8 bases fitting TRBD1. The CDR3 runs 15 residues. Trimming took 4 bases from V and 3 from J; bases not matched to a gene: 6. Germline loops: CDR1 SEHNR, CDR2 FQNEAQ (reference sequence). The CDR3: CASSWGQARTDTQYF. The CDR3 DNA follows: TGTGCCAGCAGCTGGGGACAGGCTAGAACAGATACGCAGTATTTT.